The clone carrying this T cell receptor beta chain has a count of ten or more. The data stem from a study of blood T cells in healthy people across ages. A sample-barcoded 5' primer and a J-beta primer mix were used in a second PCR of roughly 6 to 11 cycles. TCRdb recomputed calls from the 5' RACE reads with MiXCR, one row per CDR3 protein. The sample records about 1.7 million distinct CDR3 sequences, approximately 30% being singletons. This CDR3 has 13 amino acids. Trimming removed 3 bases at V and 7 bases at J, with 10 bases between. This receptor was taken from a woman under 40 in good health. This chain connects TRBV12-3 or TRBV12-4 to TRBJ1-5, with no clear D. Sequenced sample: blood. The CDR3 reads CASSFNRGQPQHF. In nucleotides, the CDR3 is TGTGCCAGCAGTTTTAACAGAGGGCAGCCCCAGCATTTT.